These T cell receptor beta chains were read from a single sample in a study of blood T cell repertoires in COVID-19. TCRdb's copy holds only in-frame clones and misses some; the assay was immunoSEQ multiplex PCR. This table has around 82,000 clones, 65% to 90% appearing once. Sequencing was done on a sample of peripheral blood. These receptor sequences come from a man aged 80 or over with COVID-19, enrolled during active disease. The CDR3 runs from the conserved cysteine through the conserved F or W. The order of the fields is CDR3 length, D gene, J gene, clone size, V gene, CDR3 protein, CDR3 DNA. The D gene is left open where the match is weak. Where a row states a size, it is once, few, many or the class of an expanded clone; other rows omit it.

15 | TRBD1 | TRBJ1-5 | NA | TRBV28 | CASSLPDRVRQPQHF | TGTGCCAGCAGTTTACCCGACAGGGTTCGGCAGCCCCAGCATTTT
16 | TRBD2 | TRBJ2-2 | NA | TRBV6-5 | CASSYSRTSGAGELFF | TGTGCCAGCAGTTACTCCCGGACTAGCGGGGCCGGGGAGCTGTTTTTT
14 | NA | TRBJ1-4 | NA | TRBV19 | CASSIEPGREKLFF | TGTGCCAGTAGTATCGAACCGGGTAGGGAAAAACTGTTTTTT
17 | NA | TRBJ1-1 | NA | TRBV5-8 | CASSLVRRWAGVGAAFF | TGTGCCAGCAGCTTGGTGAGACGCTGGGCAGGGGTAGGAGCAGCTTTCTTT
15 | TRBD2 | TRBJ2-7 | NA | TRBV5-1 | CASSLAGTGGSEQYF | TGCGCCAGCAGCTTGGCCGGGACCGGCGGGAGCGAGCAGTACTTC
14 | TRBD2 | TRBJ2-3 | NA | TRBV2 | CASSPLANTDTQYF | TGTGCCAGCAGCCCACTAGCGAACACAGATACGCAGTATTTT
12 | NA | TRBJ1-2 | NA | TRBV7-9 | CASSHDSYGYTF | TGTGCCAGCAGCCACGACAGCTATGGCTACACCTTC
14 | TRBD1 | TRBJ2-5 | NA | TRBV5-6 | CASSLRRGLETQYF | TGTGCCAGCAGCTTGCGCAGGGGGCTGGAGACCCAGTACTTC
13 | NA | TRBJ1-1 | NA | TRBV28 | CASSFSVNTEAFF | TGTGCCAGCAGTTTCTCAGTGAACACTGAAGCTTTCTTT
14 | NA | TRBJ1-5 | NA | TRBV2 | CASSVVGGNQPQHF | TGTGCCAGCAGCGTAGTGGGAGGCAATCAGCCCCAGCATTTT
15 | TRBD1 | TRBJ2-3 | NA | TRBV6-5 | CASSYFGQGTDTQYF | TGTGCCAGCAGTTACTTCGGACAGGGGACAGATACGCAGTATTTT
12 | NA | TRBJ2-6 | NA | TRBV5-1 | CASEAPPSVLTF | TGCGCCAGCGAGGCACCCCCCTCCGTCCTGACTTTC
13 | NA | TRBJ1-1 | NA | TRBV6-2/TRBV6-3 | CASSRGTTKGAFF | TGTGCCAGCAGCCGCGGGACGACAAAGGGAGCTTTCTTT
14 | NA | TRBJ1-5 | NA | TRBV6-5 | CASSQGRGNQPQHF | TGTGCCAGCAGTCAGGGGAGGGGCAATCAGCCCCAGCATTTT
14 | NA | TRBJ1-2 | few | TRBV18 | CASSPPGGTYGYTF | TGTGCCAGCTCACCACCAGGAGGGACCTATGGCTACACCTTC
19 | TRBD1 | TRBJ1-2 | NA | TRBV27 | CASSLSRDSSKTANYGYTF | TGTGCCAGCAGTTTATCTAGGGACAGCTCAAAGACCGCTAACTATGGCTACACCTTC
16 | NA | TRBJ1-2 | NA | TRBV28 | CASSYNGYISAGGYTF | TGTGCCAGCAGTTACAACGGTTATATCTCGGCGGGCGGCTACACCTTC
16 | TRBD2 | TRBJ2-2 | NA | TRBV7-2 | CASSLGLAGLTGELFF | TGTGCCAGCAGCTTAGGGTTAGCGGGGCTAACCGGGGAGCTGTTTTTT
13 | TRBD1 | TRBJ1-5 | NA | TRBV6-5 | CATRQGGNQPQHF | TGTGCCACGCGACAGGGGGGCAATCAGCCCCAGCATTTT
12 | NA | TRBJ1-5 | NA | TRBV12-5 | CASAPGRQPQHF | TGTGCTAGTGCCCCAGGGCGTCAGCCCCAGCATTTT
16 | TRBD2 | TRBJ2-5 | NA | TRBV18 | CASSASGGLHQETQYF | TGTGCCAGCTCCGCTAGCGGGGGACTACATCAAGAGACCCAGTACTTC
16 | TRBD2 | TRBJ2-2 | NA | TRBV5-4 | CASSFPRGGLTGELFF | TGTGCCAGCAGCTTCCCGCGGGGGGGACTCACCGGGGAGCTGTTTTTT
18 | NA | TRBJ1-5 | NA | TRBV5-8 | CASSLVGSRAFSDQPQHF | TGTGCCAGCAGCTTGGTTGGGTCCAGGGCCTTCTCCGATCAGCCCCAGCATTTT
15 | TRBD1 | TRBJ1-1 | NA | TRBV11-2 | CASSLRGQQNTEAFF | TGTGCCAGCAGCTTACGGGGACAGCAGAACACTGAAGCTTTCTTT
12 | NA | TRBJ1-3 | NA | TRBV12-3/TRBV12-4 | CATSGSGNTIYF | TGTGCCACCTCGGGCTCTGGAAACACCATATATTTT
14 | NA | TRBJ2-6 | NA | TRBV19 | CASSTYSGANVLTF | TGTGCCAGTAGTACGTACTCTGGGGCCAACGTCCTGACTTTC
13 | NA | TRBJ2-5 | NA | TRBV5-4 | CASSSYREETQYF | TGTGCCAGCAGCTCGTACAGGGAGGAGACCCAGTACTTC
11 | NA | TRBJ2-7 | NA | TRBV6-5 | CASSQVDEQYF | TGTGCCAGCAGCCAGGTGGACGAGCAGTACTTC
14 | NA | TRBJ1-2 | NA | TRBV19 | CASSTQGTRYGYTF | TGTGCCAGTAGTACGCAGGGGACGAGGTATGGCTACACCTTC
12 | NA | TRBJ1-2 | NA | TRBV10-3 | CAIAAGLYGYTF | TGTGCCATCGCGGCAGGACTCTATGGCTACACCTTC
14 | NA | TRBJ2-7 | NA | TRBV7-2 | CASSLGSLLYEQYF | TGTGCCAGCAGCTTGGGGAGCCTCCTCTACGAGCAGTACTTC
15 | TRBD1 | TRBJ1-1 | NA | TRBV6-5 | CASSREGQGGPEAFF | TGTGCCAGCAGTAGAGAGGGACAGGGGGGCCCTGAAGCTTTCTTT
14 | NA | TRBJ1-5 | NA | TRBV10-3 | CAISTRDRNQPQHF | TGTGCCATCAGCACCCGAGACAGAAATCAGCCCCAGCATTTT
11 | NA | TRBJ2-2 | NA | TRBV7-9 | CASSSTGELFF | TGTGCCAGCAGCTCGACCGGGGAGCTGTTTTTT
17 | TRBD1 | TRBJ1-2 | NA | TRBV5-1 | CASSYEVSGTASYGYTF | TGCGCCAGCAGCTACGAAGTCTCCGGGACAGCCTCCTATGGCTACACCTTC
13 | TRBD1 | TRBJ1-2 | NA | TRBV29-1 | CSARTGKGYGYTF | TGCAGCGCCCGGACAGGGAAGGGATATGGCTACACCTTC
14 | NA | TRBJ1-1 | NA | TRBV9 | CASSVNRLGTEAFF | TGTGCCAGCAGCGTAAACAGGTTGGGGACTGAAGCTTTCTTT
15 | NA | TRBJ2-2 | NA | TRBV29-1 | CSVTTYPANTGELFF | TGCAGCGTCACTACTTACCCCGCGAACACCGGGGAGCTGTTTTTT
15 | TRBD1 | TRBJ1-1 | NA | TRBV19 | CASSPGQGVIAEAFF | TGTGCCAGTAGTCCGGGACAGGGGGTAATTGCTGAAGCTTTCTTT
15 | TRBD1 | TRBJ1-2 | NA | TRBV6-5 | CASSYSGTGLTGYTF | TGTGCCAGCAGTTACTCGGGGACAGGGCTAACCGGCTACACCTTC
15 | NA | TRBJ1-6 | NA | TRBV7-2 | CASRPAGINNSPLHF | TGTGCCAGCAGGCCGGCGGGGATCAATAATTCACCCCTCCACTTT
12 | NA | TRBJ1-2 | NA | TRBV28 | CASSGSATRYTF | TGTGCCAGCAGTGGGTCAGCGACGAGATACACCTTC
13 | NA | TRBJ2-1 | NA | TRBV10-1 | CASSDDFYNEQFF | TGCGCCAGCAGTGATGACTTCTACAATGAGCAGTTCTTC
11 | NA | TRBJ1-2 | NA | TRBV6-2/TRBV6-3 | CASSSGYGYTF | TGTGCCAGCAGCTCCGGCTATGGCTACACCTTC
13 | TRBD1 | TRBJ1-2 | NA | TRBV27 | CASRKTGRDFFTF | TGTGCCAGCAGGAAGACAGGGCGTGATTTCTTCACCTTC
15 | NA | TRBJ1-1 | NA | TRBV5-1 | CASSLEGLLNTEAFF | TGCGCCAGCAGCTTGGAAGGACTATTAAACACTGAAGCTTTCTTT
17 | NA | TRBJ1-5 | NA | TRBV15 | CATSREQGSWGNQPQHF | TGTGCCACCAGCAGAGAACAGGGATCGTGGGGCAATCAGCCCCAGCATTTT
12 | NA | TRBJ2-3 | NA | TRBV12-3/TRBV12-4 | CASSFGGDTQYF | TGTGCCAGCAGTTTTGGCGGAGATACGCAGTATTTT
15 | NA | TRBJ1-6 | NA | TRBV2 | CASTEEGTSNSPLHF | TGTGCCAGCACCGAAGAGGGAACGAGTAATTCACCCCTCCACTTT